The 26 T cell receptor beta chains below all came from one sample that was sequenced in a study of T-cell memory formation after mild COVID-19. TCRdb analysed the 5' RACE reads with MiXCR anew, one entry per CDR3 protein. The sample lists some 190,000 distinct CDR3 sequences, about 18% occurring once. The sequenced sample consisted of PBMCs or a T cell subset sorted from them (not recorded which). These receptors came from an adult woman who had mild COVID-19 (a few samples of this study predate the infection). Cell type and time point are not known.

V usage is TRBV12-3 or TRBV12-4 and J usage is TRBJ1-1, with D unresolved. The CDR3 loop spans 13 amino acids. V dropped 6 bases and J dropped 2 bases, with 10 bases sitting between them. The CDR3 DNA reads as TGTGCCAGCAGAACACGGTCCAACACTGAAGCTTTCTTT. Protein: CASRTRSNTEAFF.

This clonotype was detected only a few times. This CDR3 reads CASSPGQWYNEQFF. CDR3 sequence (DNA): TGTGCCAGCAGCCCGGGACAGTGGTACAATGAGCAGTTCTTC. The chain is built from TRBV5-6 and TRBJ2-1, with TRBD1 identical over 7 bases. This CDR3 spans 14 amino acids. Germline CDR1 reads SGHDT; CDR2 reads YYEEEE. V lost 4 bases to trimming and J lost 4 bases; unmatched junction nucleotides: 5. Full variable domain (remainder filled in from reference TRBV5-6 and TRBJ2-1): DAGVTQSPTHLIKTRGQQVTLRCSPKSGHDTVSWYQQALGQGPQFIFQYYEEEERQRGNFPDRFSGHQFPNYSSELNVNALLLGDSALYLCASSPGQWYNEQFFGPGTRLTVL.

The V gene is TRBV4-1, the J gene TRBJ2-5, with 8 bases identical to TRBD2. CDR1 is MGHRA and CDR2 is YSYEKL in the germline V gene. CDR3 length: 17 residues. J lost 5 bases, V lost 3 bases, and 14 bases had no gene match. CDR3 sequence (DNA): TGCGCCAGCAGCCACGGAGGCGGGGGGCTGGTGACGGAGACCCAGTACTTC. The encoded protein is CASSHGGGGLVTETQYF.

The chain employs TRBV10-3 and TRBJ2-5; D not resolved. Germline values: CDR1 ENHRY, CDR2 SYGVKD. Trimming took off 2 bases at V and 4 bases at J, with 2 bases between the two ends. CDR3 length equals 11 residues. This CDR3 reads CAISEAETQYF. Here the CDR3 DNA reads TGTGCCATCAGTGAGGCAGAGACCCAGTACTTC.

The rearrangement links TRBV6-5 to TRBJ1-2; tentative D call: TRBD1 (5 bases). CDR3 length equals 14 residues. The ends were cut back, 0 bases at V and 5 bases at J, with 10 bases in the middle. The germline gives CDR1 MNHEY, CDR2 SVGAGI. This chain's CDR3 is CASSYSGEAYGYTF. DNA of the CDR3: TGTGCCAGCAGTTACTCAGGGGAGGCGTATGGCTACACCTTC.

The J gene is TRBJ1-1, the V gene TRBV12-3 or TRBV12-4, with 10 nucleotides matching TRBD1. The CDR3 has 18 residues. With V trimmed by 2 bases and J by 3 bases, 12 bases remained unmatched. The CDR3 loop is CASSLKRDRGLFHTEAFF. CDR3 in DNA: TGTGCCAGCAGTTTAAAGCGGGACAGGGGCCTTTTCCACACTGAAGCTTTCTTT.

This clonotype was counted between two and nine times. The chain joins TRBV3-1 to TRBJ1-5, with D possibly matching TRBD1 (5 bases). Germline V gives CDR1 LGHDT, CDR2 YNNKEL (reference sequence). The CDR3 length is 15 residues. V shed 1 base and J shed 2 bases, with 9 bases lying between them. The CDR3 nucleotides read TGTGCCAGCAGCCAAGGGGGGGTCGGCAATCAGCCCCAGCATTTT. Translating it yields CASSQGGVGNQPQHF.

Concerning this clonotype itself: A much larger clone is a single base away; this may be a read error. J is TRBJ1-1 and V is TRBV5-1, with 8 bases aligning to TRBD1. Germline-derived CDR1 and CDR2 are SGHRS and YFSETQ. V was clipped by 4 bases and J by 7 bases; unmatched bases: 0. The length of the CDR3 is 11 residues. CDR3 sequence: CASSGTGEAFF. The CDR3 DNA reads TGCGCCAGCAGCGGGACAGGTGAAGCTTTCTTT.

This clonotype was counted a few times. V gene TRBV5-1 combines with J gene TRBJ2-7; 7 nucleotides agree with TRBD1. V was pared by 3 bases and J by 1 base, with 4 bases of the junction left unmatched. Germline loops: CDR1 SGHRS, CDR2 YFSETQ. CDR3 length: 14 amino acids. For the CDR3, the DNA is TGCGCCAGCAGCTCCAAGGGACAGTCCTACGAGCAGTACTTC. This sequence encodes CASSSKGQSYEQYF.

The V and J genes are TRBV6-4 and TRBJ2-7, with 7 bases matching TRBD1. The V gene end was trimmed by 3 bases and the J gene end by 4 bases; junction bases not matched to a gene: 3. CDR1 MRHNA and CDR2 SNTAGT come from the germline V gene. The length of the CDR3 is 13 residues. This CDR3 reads CASSETGQYEQYF. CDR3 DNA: TGTGCCAGCAGTGAGACAGGGCAATACGAGCAGTACTTC.

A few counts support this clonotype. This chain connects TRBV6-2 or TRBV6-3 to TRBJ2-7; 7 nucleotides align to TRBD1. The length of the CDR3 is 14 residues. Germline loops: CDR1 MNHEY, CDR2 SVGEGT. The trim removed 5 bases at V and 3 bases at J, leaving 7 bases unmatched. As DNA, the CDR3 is TGTGCCAGCAGTACTTGGACAGGCTTCTACGAGCAGTACTTC. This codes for CASSTWTGFYEQYF.

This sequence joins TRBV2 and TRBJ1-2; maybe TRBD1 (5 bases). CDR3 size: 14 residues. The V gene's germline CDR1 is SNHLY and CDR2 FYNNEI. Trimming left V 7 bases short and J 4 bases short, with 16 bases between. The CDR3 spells CASIAGGDLYGYTF. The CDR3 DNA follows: TGTGCCAGCATCGCGGGAGGGGACCTCTATGGCTACACCTTC. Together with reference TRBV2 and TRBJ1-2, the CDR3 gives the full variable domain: EPEVTQTPSHQVTQMGQEVILRCVPISNHLYFYWYRQILGQKVEFLVSFYNNEISEKSEIFDDQFSVERPDGSNFTLKIRSTKLEDSAMYFCASIAGGDLYGYTFGSGTRLTVV.

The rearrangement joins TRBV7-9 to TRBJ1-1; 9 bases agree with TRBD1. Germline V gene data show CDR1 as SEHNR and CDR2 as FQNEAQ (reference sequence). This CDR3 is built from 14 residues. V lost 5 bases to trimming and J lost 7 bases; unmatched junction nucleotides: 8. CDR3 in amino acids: CASSHRGRLDEAFF. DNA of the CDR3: TGTGCCAGCAGCCACAGGGGGCGTTTAGATGAAGCTTTCTTT.

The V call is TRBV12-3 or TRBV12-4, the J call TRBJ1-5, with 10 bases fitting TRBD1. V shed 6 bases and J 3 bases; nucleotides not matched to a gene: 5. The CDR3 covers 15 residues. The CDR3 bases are TGTGCCAGCAGACACGGGACAGGGGTCAATCAGCCCCAGCATTTT. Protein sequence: CASRHGTGVNQPQHF.

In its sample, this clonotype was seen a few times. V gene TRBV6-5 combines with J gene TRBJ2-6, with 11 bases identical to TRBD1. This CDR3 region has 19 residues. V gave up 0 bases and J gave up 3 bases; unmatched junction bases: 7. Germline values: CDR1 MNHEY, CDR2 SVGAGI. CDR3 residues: CASSYSADRGLVGANVLTF. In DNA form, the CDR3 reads TGTGCCAGCAGTTACTCTGCGGACAGGGGGCTGGTTGGGGCCAACGTCCTGACTTTC.

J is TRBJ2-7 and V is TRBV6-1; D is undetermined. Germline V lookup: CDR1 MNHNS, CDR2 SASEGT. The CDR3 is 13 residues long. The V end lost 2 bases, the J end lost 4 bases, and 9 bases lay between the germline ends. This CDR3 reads CASSERKRYEQYF. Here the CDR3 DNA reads TGTGCCAGCAGTGAACGAAAAAGATACGAGCAGTACTTC.

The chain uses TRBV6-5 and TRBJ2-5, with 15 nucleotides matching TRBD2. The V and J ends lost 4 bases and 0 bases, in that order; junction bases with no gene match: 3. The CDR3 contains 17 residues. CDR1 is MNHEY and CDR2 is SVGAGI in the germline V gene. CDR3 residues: CASSLGLAGGNQETQYF. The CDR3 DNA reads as TGTGCCAGCAGTTTGGGACTAGCGGGGGGAAACCAAGAGACCCAGTACTTC.

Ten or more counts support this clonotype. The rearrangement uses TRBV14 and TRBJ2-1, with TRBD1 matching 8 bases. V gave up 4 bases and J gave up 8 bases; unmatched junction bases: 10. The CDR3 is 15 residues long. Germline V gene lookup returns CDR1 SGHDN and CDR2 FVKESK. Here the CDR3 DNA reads TGTGCCAGCAGCCTTCCCCAGACAGGGGCCCATGAGCAGTTCTTC. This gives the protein CASSLPQTGAHEQFF.

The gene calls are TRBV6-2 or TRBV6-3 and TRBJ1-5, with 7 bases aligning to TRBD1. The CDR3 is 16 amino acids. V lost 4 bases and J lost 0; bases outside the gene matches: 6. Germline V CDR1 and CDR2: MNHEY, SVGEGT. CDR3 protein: CASSFGQAISNQPQHF. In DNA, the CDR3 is TGTGCCAGCAGTTTCGGACAGGCAATTAGCAATCAGCCCCAGCATTTT.

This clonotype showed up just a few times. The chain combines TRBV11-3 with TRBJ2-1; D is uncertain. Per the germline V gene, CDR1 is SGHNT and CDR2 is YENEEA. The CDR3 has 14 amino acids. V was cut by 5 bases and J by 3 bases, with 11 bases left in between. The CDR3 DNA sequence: TGTGCCAGCAGCCAGACCCGGTTCTACAATGAGCAGTTCTTC. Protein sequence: CASSQTRFYNEQFF.

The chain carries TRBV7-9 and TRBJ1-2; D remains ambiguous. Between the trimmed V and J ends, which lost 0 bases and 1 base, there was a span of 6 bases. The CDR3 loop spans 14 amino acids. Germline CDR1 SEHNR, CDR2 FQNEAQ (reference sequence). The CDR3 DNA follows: TGTGCCAGCAGCTTAGCCACAGTTAACTATGGCTACACCTTC. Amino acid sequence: CASSLATVNYGYTF.

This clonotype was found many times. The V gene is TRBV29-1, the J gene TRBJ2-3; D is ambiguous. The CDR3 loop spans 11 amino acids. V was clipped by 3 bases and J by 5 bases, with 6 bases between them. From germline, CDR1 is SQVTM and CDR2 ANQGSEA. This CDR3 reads CSVDWRDTQYF. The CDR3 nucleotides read TGCAGCGTTGATTGGAGAGATACGCAGTATTTT.

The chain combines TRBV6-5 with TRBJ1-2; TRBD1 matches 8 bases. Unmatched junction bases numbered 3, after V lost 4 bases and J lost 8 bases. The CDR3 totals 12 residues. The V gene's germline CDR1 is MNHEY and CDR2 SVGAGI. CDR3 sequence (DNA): TGTGCCAGCAGTTCAGGGGGCAGAGGCTACACCTTC. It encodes CASSSGGRGYTF.

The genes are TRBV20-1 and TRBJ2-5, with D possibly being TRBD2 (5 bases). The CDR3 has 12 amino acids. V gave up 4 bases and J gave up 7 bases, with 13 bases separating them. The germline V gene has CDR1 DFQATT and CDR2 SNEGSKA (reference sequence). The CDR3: CSATTRGVTQYF. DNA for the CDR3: TGCAGTGCTACTACTCGGGGAGTGACCCAGTACTTC.

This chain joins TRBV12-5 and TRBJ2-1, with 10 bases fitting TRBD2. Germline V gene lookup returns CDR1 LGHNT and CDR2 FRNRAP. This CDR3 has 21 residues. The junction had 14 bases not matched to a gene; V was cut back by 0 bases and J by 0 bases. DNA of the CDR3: TGTGCTAGTGGTTTGGTACTCCCGGGACTAGCGAGTCCCAGCTCCTACAATGAGCAGTTCTTC. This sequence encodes CASGLVLPGLASPSSYNEQFF. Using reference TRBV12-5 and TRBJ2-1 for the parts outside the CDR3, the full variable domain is DARVTQTPRHKVTEMGQEVTMRCQPILGHNTVFWYRQTMMQGLELLAYFRNRAPLDDSGMPKDRFSAEMPDATLATLKIQPSEPRDSAVYFCASGLVLPGLASPSSYNEQFFGPGTRLTVL.

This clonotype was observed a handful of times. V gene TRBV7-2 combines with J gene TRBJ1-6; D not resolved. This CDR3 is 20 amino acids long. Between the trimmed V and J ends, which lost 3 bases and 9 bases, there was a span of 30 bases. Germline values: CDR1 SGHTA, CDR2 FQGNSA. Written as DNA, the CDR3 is TGTGCCAGCAGCTTGGTGGGTCTTAGGAAGGTGCTAAGTGTAATTTCACCCCTCCACTTT. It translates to CASSLVGLRKVLSVISPLHF.